Each of the 26 T cell receptor beta chains below was sequenced from the same sample in a study of Graves' ophthalmopathy and Graves' hyperthyroidism. Investigators amplified TCR beta CDR3 regions from RNA transcripts. In the first round, RT-PCR was carried out with HTBI primers, and a multiplex PCR formed the second round. TCRdb itself ran the multiplex PCR reads through MiXCR, one entry per CDR3 protein. The sample includes about 590,000 distinct CDR3 sequences, 35% to 40% of them seen just once. The sample consisted of peripheral blood or thyroid tissue (not recorded which). These receptors all come from an adult man with Graves' hyperthyroidism.

This clonotype was counted between two and nine times. This chain uses TRBV13 with TRBJ2-7, with no clear D. Germline CDR1 PRHDT, CDR2 FYEKMQ (reference sequence). The ends were cut back, 6 bases at V and 1 base at J, with 13 bases in the middle. There are 14 residues in the CDR3. This chain's CDR3 is CASSRISRSYEQYF. In nucleotides, the CDR3 is TGTGCCAGCAGTCGGATTTCTAGATCCTACGAGCAGTACTTC.

V gene TRBV20-1 combines with J gene TRBJ2-5; TRBD2 agrees at 9 bases. This CDR3 is 12 amino acids long. The ends lost 7 bases at V and 10 bases at J; junction bases unmatched: 10. The germline gives CDR1 DFQATT, CDR2 SNEGSKA (reference sequence). This CDR3 reads CSGSGRWRGQYF. CDR3 in DNA: TGCAGTGGTAGCGGGAGATGGAGGGGCCAGTACTTC.

V and J are TRBV7-8 and TRBJ2-5, with 10 bases aligning to TRBD2. The length of the CDR3 is 16 residues. The V segment lost 5 bases and the J segment 9 bases; nucleotides outside the gene matches: 15. Germline loops: CDR1 SGHVS, CDR2 FQNEAQ. The CDR3 DNA reads as TGTGCCAGCAGCCCCTTTTTGACTAGCGGGTTCGAGGCCCAGTACTTC. It translates to CASSPFLTSGFEAQYF.

The J gene is TRBJ1-2, the V gene TRBV5-6; unclear D gene. Germline CDR1 reads SGHDT; CDR2 reads YYEEEE. The CDR3 is 16 residues long. V dropped 0 bases and J dropped 1 base, with 13 bases sitting between them. CDR3 loop: CASSLGGTSFNYGYTF. The DNA of the CDR3 is TGTGCCAGCAGCTTGGGAGGTACAAGTTTTAACTATGGCTACACCTTC. The full variable domain, with the rest looked up from reference TRBV5-6 and TRBJ1-2, is DAGVTQSPTHLIKTRGQQVTLRCSPKSGHDTVSWYQQALGQGPQFIFQYYEEEERQRGNFPDRFSGHQFPNYSSELNVNALLLGDSALYLCASSLGGTSFNYGYTFGSGTRLTVV.

The chain combines TRBV11-2 with TRBJ2-7, with TRBD2 matching over 11 bases. CDR3 length equals 18 residues. Germline CDR1 and CDR2: SGHAT and FQNNGV. The V gene end was trimmed by 6 bases and the J gene end by 2 bases; junction bases not matched to a gene: 15. The CDR3, as DNA: TGTGCCAGCAGTTACTCGATCGTAGCGGGAGGGGCTCCCTACGAGCAGTACTTC. It codes for CASSYSIVAGGAPYEQYF.

On this clonotype itself: A single base separates this from a much larger clone, so it may be a read error. The rearrangement joins TRBV3-1 to TRBJ2-5; 7 bases agree with TRBD2. The CDR3 runs 15 residues. The J segment lost 0 bases and the V segment lost 1 base, leaving 2 bases of the junction unmatched. Per the germline V gene, CDR1 is LGHDT and CDR2 is YNNKEL (reference sequence). The chain's CDR3 is CASSQGGGYQETQYF. The CDR3 nucleotides read TGTGCCAGCAGCCAAGGGGGGGGGTACCAAGAGACCCAGTACTTC.

This rearrangement joins TRBV7-9 to TRBJ1-6; D gene uncertain. The CDR3 has 12 amino acids. V was cut by 5 bases and J by 10 bases, with 9 bases left in between. Germline CDR1 reads SEHNR; CDR2 reads FQNEAQ (reference sequence). As DNA, the CDR3 is TGTGCCAGCAGCGGGATATGGTCACCCCTCCACTTT. Its protein is CASSGIWSPLHF.

The V call is TRBV7-9, the J call TRBJ2-7; a weak D match, TRBD2 (6 bases). Germline loops: CDR1 SEHNR, CDR2 FQNEAQ (reference sequence). The germline V and J ends were trimmed by 3 bases and 3 bases, with 12 bases remaining between them. The CDR3 is 14 residues long. CDR3 bases: TGTGCCAGCAGCTTCCGGGACTTCCTCTACGAGCAGTACTTC. It encodes CASSFRDFLYEQYF.

The CDR3 DNA follows: TGTGCCAGCAGTTTTACCCGGGACAGGGGCTACGAGCAGTACTTC. Amino acid sequence: CASSFTRDRGYEQYF. The chain uses TRBV12-3 or TRBV12-4 and TRBJ2-7; 10 positions match TRBD1. This CDR3 is 15 amino acids long. V lost 3 bases and J lost 3; bases outside the gene matches: 5.

This clonotype was recorded many times. The chain combines TRBV20-1 with TRBJ1-6; the match to TRBD1 covers 11 bases. After removal of 6 bases from V and 10 bases from J, the junction contained 5 bases not matched to a gene. CDR1 and CDR2 from the germline V gene are DFQATT and SNEGSKA (reference sequence). CDR3 length equals 13 residues. The CDR3 spells CSALDRGLSPLHF. The CDR3 nucleotides read TGCAGTGCCCTGGACAGGGGGCTGTCACCCCTCCACTTT.

The chain carries TRBV7-9 and TRBJ2-3, with 7 bases matching TRBD2. Germline CDR1 is SEHNR and CDR2 is FQNEAQ (reference sequence). V was clipped by 0 bases and J by 6 bases; unmatched bases: 12. The CDR3 spans 17 residues. The CDR3 coding sequence is TGTGCCAGCAGCTTAGCGCTCGGCGGGGGACCCTCGGATACGCAGTATTTT. This gives the protein CASSLALGGGPSDTQYF. Full variable domain (missing parts from reference TRBV7-9 and TRBJ2-3): DTGVSQNPRHKITKRGQNVTFRCDPISEHNRLYWYRQTLGQGPEFLTYFQNEAQLEKSRLLSDRFSAERPKGSFSTLEIQRTEQGDSAMYLCASSLALGGGPSDTQYFGPGTRLTVL.

This clonotype was found many times. V usage is TRBV2 and J usage is TRBJ1-6, with 8 bases matching TRBD1. This CDR3 spans 15 amino acids. Germline V gene sequence: CDR1 SNHLY, CDR2 FYNNEI. J lost 9 bases, V lost 2 bases, and 6 bases had no gene match. The CDR3 DNA sequence: TGTGCCAGCAGTGAACGTCAGGGGGCCATTTCACCCCTCCACTTT. It specifies CASSERQGAISPLHF.

A few counts support this clonotype. A read error may explain this, as a much larger clone is one base away. The chain combines TRBV3-1 with TRBJ1-1; 7 bases agree with TRBD1. V lost 2 bases and J lost 1; bases outside the gene matches: 1. The CDR3 has 14 residues. Germline V gene lookup returns CDR1 LGHDT and CDR2 YNNKEL (reference sequence). CDR3 loop: CASSQQGGNTEAFF. CDR3 nucleotide sequence: TGTGCCAGCAGCCAACAGGGGGGGAACACTGAAGCTTTCTTT.

Comment on this clonotype: This may arise from a read error, as a much more abundant clone is one base away. J is TRBJ1-2 and V is TRBV5-6; no reliable D call. This CDR3 comprises 12 residues. CDR1 is SGHDT, CDR2 YYEEEE, per germline. The CDR3, as DNA: TGTGCCAGGAGACAACCTAACTATGACTACACCTTC. Encoded protein: CARRQPNYDYTF.

The chain employs TRBV20-1 and TRBJ2-6; D unclear. Germline loops: CDR1 DFQATT, CDR2 SNEGSKA (reference sequence). CDR3 length: 15 amino acids. V was clipped by 6 bases and J by 9 bases, with 21 bases between them. The CDR3 bases are TGCAGTGCCTACTACTTGACCCTCTGGGGCAACGTCCTGACTTTC. This gives the protein CSAYYLTLWGNVLTF.

The rearrangement links TRBV7-9 to TRBJ2-6, with no clear D. Germline values: CDR1 SEHNR, CDR2 FQNEAQ (reference sequence). The V gene lost 5 bases and the J gene lost 4 bases, with 12 bases spanning the gap. The CDR3 has 15 residues. CDR3 sequence: CASSQVPGGANVLTF. The CDR3 region has the DNA TGTGCCAGCAGCCAAGTTCCCGGCGGGGCCAACGTCCTGACTTTC.

This clonotype was seen ten or more times. This chain links TRBV19 with TRBJ1-4; no firm D call. Deletions cut 10 bases from V and 5 bases from J, with 17 bases between. CDR3 length: 14 amino acids. Germline-derived CDR1 and CDR2 are LNHDA and SQIVND (reference sequence). The CDR3 nucleotides read TGTGCCACTACCCCCAACAGAGCAAATGAAAAACTGTTTTTT. It is translated as CATTPNRANEKLFF.

In this sample, this clonotype turned up many times. The gene calls are TRBV10-3 and TRBJ1-6; possible D gene TRBD1, 6 bases. Germline values: CDR1 ENHRY, CDR2 SYGVKD. The CDR3 covers 14 residues. V lost 4 bases, J lost 10 bases, and 14 bases lay in between. In DNA form, the CDR3 reads TGTGCCATCAGTGGAGACAGGACTTCCTCACCCCTCCACTTT. Translated: CAISGDRTSSPLHF.

This clonotype was observed a handful of times. V gene TRBV24-1 combines with J gene TRBJ2-1; TRBD1 aligns across 7 bases. The length of the CDR3 is 17 residues. J gave up 4 bases and V 5 bases, and 13 bases lay outside the gene matches. CDR1 is KGHDR and CDR2 is SFDVKD in the germline V gene. The CDR3 region has the DNA TGTGCCACCAGTGGCGCGACAGGGCTACTACAGTACAATGAGCAGTTCTTC. As protein: CATSGATGLLQYNEQFF.

This clonotype has just a few counts. The final CDR3 position lacks the conserved phenylalanine or tryptophan, pointing to a likely read error. No DNA is shown, since the ends of the CDR3 on it are uncertain; the CDR3 is the one TCRdb lists. The chain carries TRBV5-5 and TRBJ2-7; the table's D call TRBD2 went unverified against the DNA. The CDR3 is 9 amino acids in total, end residues counted. CDR1 is SGHKS and CDR2 is YYEKEE in the germline V gene (reference sequence). CDR3 region: CASSLSGLA.

There are many counts of this clonotype. This sequence joins TRBV25-1 and TRBJ1-2; tentatively, D is TRBD1 (6 bases). Germline CDR1 and CDR2: MGHDK and SYGVNS. The length of the CDR3 is 14 residues. V lost 2 bases and J 3 bases, leaving 10 bases between the germline ends. The CDR3 nucleotides read TGTGCCAGCAGTGAAACAGGGTTGGACTATGGCTACACCTTC. Its translation: CASSETGLDYGYTF.

Many counts were recorded for this clonotype. The CDR3 bases are TGTGCCAGCAGCCTACAGCTAGCGGGAGCCCACGAGCAGTACTTC. Its protein product is CASSLQLAGAHEQYF. This chain connects TRBV14 to TRBJ2-7, with TRBD2 matching 10 bases. With V trimmed by 4 bases and J by 5 bases, 8 bases remained unmatched. The CDR3 consists of 15 residues. CDR1 is SGHDN and CDR2 is FVKESK in the germline V gene. The full variable domain, with the rest looked up from reference TRBV14 and TRBJ2-7, is EAGVTQFPSHSVIEKGQTVTLRCDPISGHDNLYWYRRVMGKEIKFLLHFVKESKQDESGMPNNRFLAERTGGTYSTLKVQPAELEDSGVYFCASSLQLAGAHEQYFGPGTRLTVT.

This clonotype came up many times. The chain uses TRBV5-1 and TRBJ1-1; the D gene is possibly TRBD1 (5 bases). The V end was cut by 2 bases, the J end by 0 bases, with 11 bases between. The length of the CDR3 is 15 residues. Germline V gene data show CDR1 as SGHRS and CDR2 as YFSETQ. CDR3 DNA: TGCGCCAGCAGCTTCGACGGGGCCATGAACACTGAAGCTTTCTTT. Its translation is CASSFDGAMNTEAFF.

About this clonotype itself: Being one base from a much bigger clone, this may be a read error. The chain combines TRBV20-1 with TRBJ1-5; no clear D gene. This CDR3 has 14 residues. Germline loops: CDR1 DFQATT, CDR2 SNEGSKA (reference sequence). V was shortened by 1 base and J by 1 base, with 8 bases between the two germline ends. CDR3 protein: CSARGARSNQPQHF. In DNA form, the CDR3 reads TGCAGTGCTAGAGGTGCACGGAGCAATCAGCCCCAGCATTTT.

This clonotype has ten or more counts. The junction departs from the called germline gene at one end, perhaps through a read error. This sequence joins TRBV12-3 or TRBV12-4 and TRBJ1-1; D remains unclear. The CDR3 is 14 amino acids. The CDR3 is CASSLAQLNTEAFF. CDR3 sequence (DNA): TGTGCCAGCAGCTTAGCGCAACTGAACACTGAAGCTTTCTTT.

V is TRBV12-3 or TRBV12-4 and J is TRBJ1-1; unclear D gene. The CDR3 runs 16 residues. V gave up 5 bases and J gave up 5 bases, with 21 bases separating them. The CDR3 nucleotides are TGTGCCAGCAGTATCCAACCCCTAGGCCCCTGGACTGAAGCTTTCTTT. Protein: CASSIQPLGPWTEAFF.